A selection of T cell receptor beta chains follows, all from one sample in a study of control samples from healthy donors and cancer patients. Some clones are missing from TCRdb's copy, which holds only in-frame ones; the method was immunoSEQ multiplex PCR. Altogether 95,000 to 150,000 clones are present, roughly 88% being singletons, with the ten largest covering 3% to 4%. Sequenced material: blood. These receptors were obtained from a man aged 35 to 55 in good health. Both conserved end residues are part of each CDR3. Each record gives: D gene, J gene, V gene, clone size, CDR3 protein, CDR3 DNA. A D gene is named only where the DNA matches it firmly. The size entry is marked missing in some rows and otherwise reads once, few, many or a size class.

d_call: -
j_call: TRBJ1-2
v_call: TRBV5-8
clone_size: -
cdr3_aa: CASSLNQGNYGYTF
cdr3_nt: TGTGCCAGCAGCTTGAATCAGGGTAACTATGGCTACACCTTC

d_call: TRBD2
j_call: TRBJ2-3
v_call: TRBV11-2
clone_size: -
cdr3_aa: CASSSRTSRTDTQYF
cdr3_nt: TGTGCCAGCAGCAGTAGGACTAGTCGGACAGATACGCAGTATTTT

d_call: -
j_call: TRBJ1-2
v_call: TRBV6-6
clone_size: once
cdr3_aa: CASSPPWGRDGYTF
cdr3_nt: TGTGCCAGCAGCCCGCCCTGGGGGCGCGATGGCTACACCTTC

d_call: -
j_call: TRBJ1-3
v_call: TRBV3-1/TRBV3-2
clone_size: -
cdr3_aa: CASSPRSRGGNTIYF
cdr3_nt: TGTGCCAGCAGCCCCCGATCCAGGGGAGGAAACACCATATATTTT

d_call: -
j_call: TRBJ2-2
v_call: TRBV6-5
clone_size: -
cdr3_aa: CASLKGMGHTGELFF
cdr3_nt: TGTGCCAGCCTCAAAGGCATGGGGCACACCGGGGAGCTGTTTTTT

d_call: -
j_call: TRBJ2-3
v_call: TRBV19
clone_size: -
cdr3_aa: CASNPRAQEDTQYF
cdr3_nt: TGTGCCAGTAACCCGAGGGCCCAAGAGGATACGCAGTATTTT

d_call: -
j_call: TRBJ2-1
v_call: TRBV5-1
clone_size: once
cdr3_aa: CASSLTHINEQFF
cdr3_nt: TGCGCCAGCAGCTTGACACACATCAATGAGCAGTTCTTC

d_call: -
j_call: TRBJ2-2
v_call: TRBV5-1
clone_size: -
cdr3_aa: CASSLNPGSHGELFF
cdr3_nt: TGCGCCAGCAGCCTGAACCCAGGGTCTCACGGGGAGCTGTTTTTT

d_call: -
j_call: TRBJ1-1
v_call: TRBV7-9
clone_size: -
cdr3_aa: CASSRSRNGRTEAFF
cdr3_nt: TGTGCCAGCAGCCGATCCCGGAACGGGCGCACTGAAGCTTTCTTT

d_call: -
j_call: TRBJ1-2
v_call: TRBV5-1
clone_size: -
cdr3_aa: CASSLAGTPRGTYGYTF
cdr3_nt: TGCGCCAGCAGCTTGGCCGGGACCCCGCGTGGGACCTATGGCTACACCTTC

d_call: TRBD1
j_call: TRBJ1-1
v_call: TRBV12-5
clone_size: -
cdr3_aa: CASKAGTGVANTEAFF
cdr3_nt: TGTGCTAGTAAGGCCGGGACAGGGGTCGCCAACACTGAAGCTTTCTTT

d_call: -
j_call: TRBJ1-2
v_call: TRBV6-4
clone_size: -
cdr3_aa: CASSDSGGYGYTF
cdr3_nt: TGTGCCAGCAGTGACTCGGGAGGCTATGGCTACACCTTC